A selection of T cell receptor beta chains follows, all from one sample in a study of beta chain features in type 1 diabetes. The data were produced by immunoSEQ multiplex PCR, yet TCRdb's version contains in-frame clones alone and is incomplete. Of 300,000 or so clones in the sample, roughly 8% are singletons; the top ten hold under 0.5%. The sample was central memory CD4+ T cells from blood. These receptors all stem from a young woman in good health. CDR3s include the opening cysteine and the closing phenylalanine or tryptophan. The order of the fields is clone size, CDR3 length, D gene, V gene, J gene, CDR3 protein, CDR3 DNA. D genes are given only for firm matches. Size is stated for part of the rows, as once, few or many counts, or as a class when the clone is expanded.

abundance: -
len: 14
d_gene: TRBD2
v_gene: TRBV7-2
j_gene: TRBJ2-7
CDR3aa: CASSFAGRSGEQYF
CDR3nt: TGTGCCAGCAGCTTTGCCGGGAGGAGTGGCGAGCAGTACTTC

abundance: few
len: 14
d_gene: -
v_gene: TRBV11-2
j_gene: TRBJ2-5
CDR3aa: CASSPGGGSGTQYF
CDR3nt: TGTGCCAGCAGCCCGGGGGGCGGGAGCGGGACCCAGTACTTC

abundance: -
len: 16
d_gene: -
v_gene: TRBV5-4
j_gene: TRBJ2-1
CDR3aa: CASSQTFGTSYNEQFF
CDR3nt: TGTGCCAGCAGCCAGACTTTCGGGACTTCATACAATGAGCAGTTCTTC

abundance: -
len: 14
d_gene: -
v_gene: TRBV7-9
j_gene: TRBJ1-1
CDR3aa: CASSLSVGGTEAFF
CDR3nt: TGTGCCAGCAGCTTAAGTGTGGGGGGAACTGAAGCTTTCTTT

abundance: few
len: 13
d_gene: -
v_gene: TRBV6-5
j_gene: TRBJ2-1
CDR3aa: CASSSRQDNEQFF
CDR3nt: TGTGCCAGCAGTTCCCGACAGGACAATGAGCAGTTCTTC

abundance: -
len: 16
d_gene: -
v_gene: TRBV28
j_gene: TRBJ2-6
CDR3aa: CASSDPTSSGANVLTF
CDR3nt: TGTGCCAGCAGTGACCCTACCTCTTCTGGGGCCAACGTCCTGACTTTC

abundance: -
len: 14
d_gene: TRBD1
v_gene: TRBV18
j_gene: TRBJ1-1
CDR3aa: CASSPTGLNTEAFF
CDR3nt: TGTGCCAGCTCACCGACAGGGCTGAACACTGAAGCTTTCTTT

abundance: many
len: 15
d_gene: -
v_gene: TRBV15
j_gene: TRBJ2-4
CDR3aa: CATSRDDMTENIQYF
CDR3nt: TGTGCCACCAGCAGGGATGACATGACAGAAAACATTCAGTACTTC

abundance: -
len: 15
d_gene: TRBD1
v_gene: TRBV7-2
j_gene: TRBJ2-2
CDR3aa: CASSYNRGNTGELFF
CDR3nt: TGTGCCAGCAGCTATAACAGGGGGAACACCGGGGAGCTGTTTTTT

abundance: -
len: 15
d_gene: -
v_gene: TRBV19
j_gene: TRBJ1-5
CDR3aa: CASSILGRSNQPQHF
CDR3nt: TGTGCCAGTAGCATCCTCGGAAGGTCCAATCAGCCCCAGCATTTT

abundance: -
len: 15
d_gene: -
v_gene: TRBV9
j_gene: TRBJ2-7
CDR3aa: CASSVGGNNEYEQYF
CDR3nt: TGTGCCAGCAGCGTAGGCGGAAACAACGAATACGAGCAGTACTTC

abundance: -
len: 14
d_gene: -
v_gene: TRBV4-2
j_gene: TRBJ2-7
CDR3aa: CASSQVGRDYEQYF
CDR3nt: TGTGCCAGCAGCCAAGTTGGCAGGGACTACGAGCAGTACTTC

abundance: once
len: 13
d_gene: -
v_gene: TRBV28
j_gene: TRBJ2-1
CDR3aa: CASSFPGYYEQFF
CDR3nt: TGTGCCAGCAGTTTTCCAGGGTATTATGAGCAGTTCTTC

abundance: few
len: 16
d_gene: TRBD1
v_gene: TRBV23-1
j_gene: TRBJ1-2
CDR3aa: CASSPWDRDWNYGYTF
CDR3nt: TGCGCCAGCAGTCCGTGGGACAGGGACTGGAACTATGGCTACACCTTC

abundance: few
len: 17
d_gene: TRBD2
v_gene: TRBV19
j_gene: TRBJ2-3
CDR3aa: CASSILPTSGRAPAQYF
CDR3nt: TGTGCCAGTAGTATTCTCCCGACTAGCGGGAGGGCCCCGGCGCAGTATTTT

abundance: few
len: 18
d_gene: -
v_gene: TRBV25-1
j_gene: TRBJ2-3
CDR3aa: CASSAPNRDQTSTDTQYF
CDR3nt: TGTGCCAGCAGTGCTCCTAACCGGGACCAAACTAGCACAGATACGCAGTATTTT

abundance: -
len: 11
d_gene: -
v_gene: TRBV20-1
j_gene: TRBJ2-3
CDR3aa: CSVGGTDTQYF
CDR3nt: TGCAGTGTGGGGGGCACAGATACGCAGTATTTT

abundance: -
len: 16
d_gene: TRBD2
v_gene: TRBV28
j_gene: TRBJ2-7
CDR3aa: CASSLWGTSGSYEQYF
CDR3nt: TGTGCCAGCAGTTTATGGGGGACTAGCGGGAGCTACGAGCAGTACTTC

abundance: -
len: 14
d_gene: -
v_gene: TRBV11-3
j_gene: TRBJ2-3
CDR3aa: CASSPEFRPDTQYF
CDR3nt: TGTGCCAGCAGCCCTGAGTTCCGCCCAGATACGCAGTATTTT

abundance: few
len: 13
d_gene: -
v_gene: TRBV9
j_gene: TRBJ2-2
CDR3aa: CASSTRDTGELFF
CDR3nt: TGTGCCAGCAGCACCCGCGACACCGGGGAGCTGTTTTTT

abundance: few
len: 13
d_gene: -
v_gene: TRBV6-1
j_gene: TRBJ2-2
CDR3aa: CASSQTRFGELFF
CDR3nt: TGTGCCAGCAGTCAAACGCGATTCGGGGAGCTGTTTTTT

abundance: many
len: 12
d_gene: -
v_gene: TRBV2
j_gene: TRBJ2-2
CDR3aa: CASAGDTGELFF
CDR3nt: TGTGCCAGCGCAGGGGACACCGGGGAGCTGTTTTTT

abundance: -
len: 15
d_gene: TRBD1
v_gene: TRBV19
j_gene: TRBJ1-1
CDR3aa: CASSIRQGARTEAFF
CDR3nt: TGTGCCAGTAGTATCAGACAGGGGGCGCGGACTGAAGCTTTCTTT

abundance: few
len: 16
d_gene: TRBD2
v_gene: TRBV6-5
j_gene: TRBJ2-7
CDR3aa: CASSYSIAGGGYEQYF
CDR3nt: TGTGCCAGCAGTTACTCGATAGCGGGAGGCGGCTACGAGCAGTACTTC

abundance: -
len: 17
d_gene: -
v_gene: TRBV4-1
j_gene: TRBJ2-1
CDR3aa: CASSYPAERKSYNEQFF
CDR3nt: TGCGCCAGCAGCTATCCAGCGGAGCGGAAGTCCTACAATGAGCAGTTCTTC

abundance: -
len: 13
d_gene: -
v_gene: TRBV28
j_gene: TRBJ2-4
CDR3aa: CASAGPAKNIQYF
CDR3nt: TGTGCCAGCGCAGGTCCAGCCAAAAACATTCAGTACTTC

abundance: few
len: 14
d_gene: TRBD1
v_gene: TRBV10-3
j_gene: TRBJ2-7
CDR3aa: CAISDRDRSYEQYF
CDR3nt: TGTGCCATCAGTGACCGGGACAGGTCCTACGAGCAGTACTTC

abundance: -
len: 15
d_gene: TRBD1
v_gene: TRBV25-1
j_gene: TRBJ1-4
CDR3aa: CASSAGTGVSEKLFF
CDR3nt: TGTGCCAGCAGCGCCGGGACAGGGGTTAGTGAAAAACTGTTTTTT

abundance: few
len: 13
d_gene: -
v_gene: TRBV7-2
j_gene: TRBJ1-2
CDR3aa: CASSYPWTDGYTF
CDR3nt: TGTGCCAGCAGCTACCCATGGACAGATGGCTACACCTTC

abundance: -
len: 14
d_gene: -
v_gene: TRBV7-2
j_gene: TRBJ1-2
CDR3aa: CASSAGAGTDGYTF
CDR3nt: TGTGCCAGCAGCGCCGGGGCGGGGACCGATGGCTACACCTTC

abundance: few
len: 16
d_gene: -
v_gene: TRBV7-2
j_gene: TRBJ1-1
CDR3aa: CASSSWVGGAGTEAFF
CDR3nt: TGTGCCAGCAGCTCCTGGGTAGGCGGCGCAGGAACTGAAGCTTTCTTT

abundance: few
len: 18
d_gene: -
v_gene: TRBV18
j_gene: TRBJ1-1
CDR3aa: CASSPWALGRAVNTEAFF
CDR3nt: TGTGCCAGCTCACCTTGGGCCTTGGGGCGTGCAGTGAACACTGAAGCTTTCTTT

abundance: -
len: 14
d_gene: -
v_gene: TRBV7-3
j_gene: TRBJ2-7
CDR3aa: CASSLLGNFYEQYF
CDR3nt: TGTGCCAGCAGCCTTTTAGGCAATTTCTACGAGCAGTACTTC

abundance: -
len: 12
d_gene: -
v_gene: TRBV7-3
j_gene: TRBJ2-1
CDR3aa: CASRTDGDEQFF
CDR3nt: TGTGCCAGCAGGACAGACGGCGATGAGCAGTTCTTC

abundance: -
len: 15
d_gene: TRBD2
v_gene: TRBV28
j_gene: TRBJ2-1
CDR3aa: CASSAGGGLVNEQFF
CDR3nt: TGTGCCAGCAGTGCGGGAGGGGGCCTTGTCAATGAGCAGTTCTTC

abundance: few
len: 13
d_gene: -
v_gene: TRBV7-9
j_gene: TRBJ1-3
CDR3aa: CASSLDELNTIYF
CDR3nt: TGTGCCAGCAGCTTAGATGAGTTAAACACCATATATTTT

abundance: -
len: 11
d_gene: -
v_gene: TRBV11-2
j_gene: TRBJ2-7
CDR3aa: CASSVIYEQYF
CDR3nt: TGTGCCAGCAGCGTAATTTACGAGCAGTACTTC

abundance: few
len: 13
d_gene: -
v_gene: TRBV29-1
j_gene: TRBJ2-2
CDR3aa: CSVEGHNTGELFF
CDR3nt: TGCAGCGTTGAGGGACACAACACCGGGGAGCTGTTTTTT

abundance: -
len: 16
d_gene: -
v_gene: TRBV2
j_gene: TRBJ1-3
CDR3aa: CASSVSRPGSGNTIYF
CDR3nt: TGTGCCAGCAGTGTCAGCCGACCGGGCTCTGGAAACACCATATATTTT

abundance: few
len: 14
d_gene: -
v_gene: TRBV28
j_gene: TRBJ2-1
CDR3aa: CASSSFERDNEQFF
CDR3nt: TGTGCCAGCTCCAGCTTCGAGCGGGACAATGAGCAGTTCTTC

abundance: many
len: 13
d_gene: -
v_gene: TRBV5-1
j_gene: TRBJ2-1
CDR3aa: CASSLEQGVRVFF
CDR3nt: TGCGCCAGCAGCTTGGAACAGGGTGTCCGTGTGTTCTTC

abundance: -
len: 14
d_gene: -
v_gene: TRBV19
j_gene: TRBJ2-5
CDR3aa: CASSIFGSRETQYF
CDR3nt: TGTGCCAGTAGTATTTTCGGGAGCCGGGAGACCCAGTACTTC

abundance: -
len: 11
d_gene: -
v_gene: TRBV11-2
j_gene: TRBJ1-2
CDR3aa: CASSSNNGYTF
CDR3nt: TGTGCCAGCAGCTCTAATAATGGCTACACCTTC

abundance: -
len: 14
d_gene: -
v_gene: TRBV21-1
j_gene: TRBJ1-5
CDR3aa: CASSKGTFNQPQHF
CDR3nt: TGTGCCAGCAGCAAAGGGACATTTAATCAGCCCCAGCATTTT

abundance: many
len: 14
d_gene: -
v_gene: TRBV19
j_gene: TRBJ1-1
CDR3aa: CASSPGTVNTEAFF
CDR3nt: TGTGCCAGTAGTCCCGGGACGGTGAACACTGAAGCTTTCTTT

abundance: few
len: 16
d_gene: -
v_gene: TRBV28
j_gene: TRBJ2-7
CDR3aa: CASSSSGSETSYEQYF
CDR3nt: TGTGCCAGCAGTTCATCAGGAAGCGAAACCTCCTACGAGCAGTACTTC

abundance: many
len: 14
d_gene: TRBD2
v_gene: TRBV7-9
j_gene: TRBJ2-3
CDR3aa: CASSEAGGTDTQYF
CDR3nt: TGTGCCAGCAGCGAAGCGGGAGGCACAGATACGCAGTATTTT

abundance: -
len: 13
d_gene: -
v_gene: TRBV10-3
j_gene: TRBJ2-7
CDR3aa: CATSRTVNYEQYF
CDR3nt: TGTGCCACCTCCCGGACAGTGAACTACGAGCAGTACTTC

abundance: many
len: 15
d_gene: -
v_gene: TRBV7-9
j_gene: TRBJ2-1
CDR3aa: CASSKHGTSLNEQFF
CDR3nt: TGTGCCAGCAGCAAACACGGGACATCCCTCAATGAGCAGTTCTTC

abundance: -
len: 14
d_gene: -
v_gene: TRBV14
j_gene: TRBJ2-3
CDR3aa: CASSQRGSTDTQYF
CDR3nt: TGTGCCAGCAGCCAGCGAGGGAGCACAGATACGCAGTATTTT

abundance: -
len: 11
d_gene: -
v_gene: TRBV7-9
j_gene: TRBJ2-1
CDR3aa: CASSLRGAEFF
CDR3nt: TGTGCCAGCAGCTTAAGAGGGGCGGAGTTCTTC

abundance: few
len: 15
d_gene: TRBD2
v_gene: TRBV7-8
j_gene: TRBJ2-1
CDR3aa: CASSYQRGNYNEQFF
CDR3nt: TGTGCCAGCAGCTACCAGCGGGGGAACTACAATGAGCAGTTCTTC

abundance: few
len: 15
d_gene: -
v_gene: TRBV5-8
j_gene: TRBJ1-1
CDR3aa: CASSAGQRTDTEAFF
CDR3nt: TGTGCCAGCAGCGCGGGGCAGCGGACAGACACTGAAGCTTTCTTT

abundance: few
len: 15
d_gene: TRBD2
v_gene: TRBV5-4
j_gene: TRBJ2-3
CDR3aa: CASSLGPGGEDTQYF
CDR3nt: TGTGCCAGCAGCTTGGGACCGGGAGGGGAAGATACGCAGTATTTT

abundance: -
len: 12
d_gene: -
v_gene: TRBV28
j_gene: TRBJ1-5
CDR3aa: CASRFWGKPQHF
CDR3nt: TGTGCCAGCAGGTTTTGGGGGAAGCCCCAGCATTTT

abundance: -
len: 15
d_gene: TRBD2
v_gene: TRBV6-4
j_gene: TRBJ2-3
CDR3aa: CASSEISGSSDTQYF
CDR3nt: TGTGCCAGCAGTGAGATTAGCGGGAGTTCAGATACGCAGTATTTT

abundance: many
len: 17
d_gene: -
v_gene: TRBV15
j_gene: TRBJ2-3
CDR3aa: CATSRQRWRGSTDTQYF
CDR3nt: TGTGCCACCAGTCGACAAAGGTGGCGGGGAAGCACAGATACGCAGTATTTT

abundance: few
len: 18
d_gene: TRBD2
v_gene: TRBV7-2
j_gene: TRBJ2-3
CDR3aa: CASSPRPGLAGAEVTQYF
CDR3nt: TGTGCCAGCAGCCCCCGGCCGGGACTAGCGGGAGCGGAGGTTACGCAGTATTTT

abundance: -
len: 14
d_gene: TRBD1
v_gene: TRBV29-1
j_gene: TRBJ2-5
CDR3aa: CSFRPGQGAKTQYF
CDR3nt: TGCAGCTTTCGACCGGGACAGGGGGCAAAGACCCAGTACTTC